This passage covers 21 T cell receptor beta chains from one sample sequenced in a study of T cell clones after liver transplantation. Generated by immunoSEQ multiplex PCR, the TCRdb table keeps only in-frame clones and is missing some. In the table there are tens of thousands of clones, 60% to 80% of which are singletons. This sample comprised CD4+ T cells from blood, obtained at the 22-month timepoint. The receptors shown here come from a human patient who received a liver transplant. Some T cells may arise from the graft donor.

This chain links TRBV6-6 with TRBJ2-7, with D unclear. Trimming pared 2 bases from V and 3 bases from J, leaving 8 bases between. This CDR3 contains 13 residues. Per the germline V gene, CDR1 is MNHNY and CDR2 is SVGAGI (reference sequence). CDR3 nucleotide sequence: TGTGCCAGCAGTTACCTAGTCCGCTACGAGCAGTACTTC. This gives the protein CASSYLVRYEQYF.

The chain joins TRBV7-9 to TRBJ1-4, with D possibly being TRBD1 (6 bases). V was cut by 0 bases and J by 2 bases, with 10 bases left in between. The CDR3 loop spans 16 amino acids. The germline gives CDR1 SEHNR, CDR2 FQNEAQ (reference sequence). For the CDR3, the DNA is TGTGCCAGCAGCTTAGCCCGGGGGCTTACTAATGAAAAACTGTTTTTT. Translated, it gives CASSLARGLTNEKLFF.

The J gene is TRBJ2-3, the V gene TRBV2, with TRBD2 as a possible D gene (6 bases). Trimming stripped 0 bases from V and 4 bases from J, with 11 bases between. Germline V gene data show CDR1 as SNHLY and CDR2 as FYNNEI. The CDR3 has 15 amino acids. The CDR3 reads CASSEAGGRADTQYF. The CDR3 region has the DNA TGTGCCAGCAGTGAAGCGGGGGGAAGGGCAGATACGCAGTATTTT. Full variable domain (remainder filled in from reference TRBV2 and TRBJ2-3): EPEVTQTPSHQVTQMGQEVILRCVPISNHLYFYWYRQILGQKVEFLVSFYNNEISEKSEIFDDQFSVERPDGSNFTLKIRSTKLEDSAMYFCASSEAGGRADTQYFGPGTRLTVL.

The genes are TRBV7-8 and TRBJ1-5, with D possibly matching TRBD1 (6 bases). Germline values: CDR1 SGHVS, CDR2 FQNEAQ. The ends were cut back, 5 bases at V and 5 bases at J, with 10 bases in the middle. The CDR3 sequence is 13 residues long. The CDR3 coding sequence is TGTGCCAGCAGCAAGGACAGAGATCAGCCCCAGCATTTT. This gives the protein CASSKDRDQPQHF.

V gene TRBV10-2 combines with J gene TRBJ2-7, with TRBD2 identical over 7 bases. CDR3 size: 15 residues. Germline trimming cut 3 bases from V and 3 bases from J; bases unmatched to any gene: 8. CDR1 is WSHSY and CDR2 is SAAADI in the germline V gene. The CDR3 loop reads CASSEIRLANYEQYF. The CDR3 DNA reads as TGCGCCAGCAGTGAAATTCGACTAGCCAACTACGAGCAGTACTTC.

The genes are TRBV11-2 and TRBJ2-7, with D possibly TRBD2 on 6 matching bases. The CDR3 consists of 14 residues. Trimming took off 5 bases at V and 7 bases at J, with 18 bases between the two ends. The germline gives CDR1 SGHAT, CDR2 FQNNGV. DNA of the CDR3: TGTGCCAGCAGCAAACCGGCGGGGTCGAGAGAGCAGTACTTC. This gives the protein CASSKPAGSREQYF.

This clone was detected a few times. The V gene is TRBV9, the J gene TRBJ2-5, with D tentatively TRBD2 (6 bases). The CDR3 is made up of 13 amino acids. Trimming removed 4 bases at V and 5 bases at J, with 12 bases between. Per the germline V gene, CDR1 is SGDLS and CDR2 is YYNGEE. CDR3 coding DNA: TGTGCCAGCAGCCTTCGGGAGACGGAGACCCAGTACTTC. Protein: CASSLRETETQYF.

This clone showed up just a few times. This chain connects TRBV18 to TRBJ2-1; D remains unclear. CDR1 KGHSH and CDR2 LQKENI come from the germline V gene. The CDR3 is made up of 13 amino acids. Deletions cut 6 bases from V and 0 bases from J, with 6 bases between. The CDR3 region is CASSPVSYNEQFF. In DNA form, the CDR3 reads TGTGCCAGCTCGCCTGTCTCCTACAATGAGCAGTTCTTC.

The chain is built from TRBV2 and TRBJ1-1; D remains ambiguous. The V and J ends lost 6 bases and 3 bases respectively, with 5 bases between them. From germline, CDR1 is SNHLY and CDR2 FYNNEI. The CDR3 runs 11 residues. The CDR3 loop reads CASSSDTEAFF. CDR3 coding DNA: TGTGCCAGCAGCTCAGACACTGAAGCTTTCTTT.

The chain employs TRBV14 and TRBJ2-1; D gene unclear. From germline, CDR1 is SGHDN and CDR2 FVKESK. V was trimmed by 3 bases and J by 4 bases, leaving 1 base between them. This CDR3 is built from 11 residues. This CDR3 is CASSQYNEQFF. CDR3 coding DNA: TGTGCCAGCAGCCAGTACAATGAGCAGTTCTTC.

The CDR3 DNA follows: TGTGCCAGCAGCTTAAAACAGGGAGTTGGCTACACCTTC. It codes for CASSLKQGVGYTF. The chain employs TRBV11-2 and TRBJ1-2; D is possibly TRBD1 (6 bases). This CDR3 has 13 amino acids. Between the trimmed V and J ends, which lost 2 bases and 7 bases, there was a span of 11 bases. In germline, CDR1 is SGHAT, CDR2 FQNNGV. Combining the CDR3 with reference TRBV11-2 and TRBJ1-2 gives the whole variable domain EAGVAQSPRYKIIEKRQSVAFWCNPISGHATLYWYQQILGQGPKLLIQFQNNGVVDDSQLPKDRFSAERLKGVDSTLKIQPAKLEDSAVYLCASSLKQGVGYTFGSGTRLTVV.

J is TRBJ1-6 and V is TRBV4-1; no clear D. CDR3 size: 13 residues. Germline CDR1 is MGHRA and CDR2 is YSYEKL. The ends were cut back, 4 bases at V and 10 bases at J, with 11 bases in the middle. Written as DNA, the CDR3 is TGCGCCAGCAGCCCGAGTCTGGGATCACCCCTCCACTTT. Translating it yields CASSPSLGSPLHF.

The rearrangement joins TRBV5-4 to TRBJ1-3, with TRBD1 as a possible D gene (6 bases). This CDR3 spans 16 amino acids. V shed 4 bases and J shed 2 bases, with 16 bases lying between them. Germline-derived CDR1 and CDR2 are SGHNT and YYREEE (reference sequence). CDR3 amino acids: CASSPGRTDPGNTIYF. The CDR3 DNA follows: TGTGCCAGCAGCCCAGGGAGGACAGACCCTGGAAACACCATATATTTT. The variable domain in full, completed from reference TRBV5-4 and TRBJ1-3, reads ETGVTQSPTHLIKTRGQQVTLRCSSQSGHNTVSWYQQALGQGPQFIFQYYREEENGRGNFPPRFSGLQFPNYSSELNVNALELDDSALYLCASSPGRTDPGNTIYFGEGSWLTVV.

The rearrangement uses TRBV27 and TRBJ2-3; 7 bases agree with TRBD2. CDR3 length: 16 amino acids. J lost 6 bases, V lost 3 bases, and 12 bases had no gene match. The germline gives CDR1 MNHEY, CDR2 SMNVEV (reference sequence). CDR3 sequence (DNA): TGTGCCAGCAGTTTTACAGCGGGGACCCTTGGGGATACGCAGTATTTT. Translated: CASSFTAGTLGDTQYF.

The rearrangement links TRBV10-3 to TRBJ1-2, with D possibly being TRBD1 (5 bases). Trimming stripped 8 bases from V and 0 bases from J, with 22 bases between. The CDR3 sequence is 17 residues long. The germline V gene has CDR1 ENHRY and CDR2 SYGVKD. The CDR3 is CAISPGTPNRANYGYTF. The CDR3 nucleotides read TGTGCCATCTCCCCCGGGACCCCAAACAGAGCTAACTATGGCTACACCTTC.

This chain uses TRBV4-1 with TRBJ1-1; 7 bases are a match to TRBD1. Germline trimming cut 6 bases from V and 8 bases from J; bases unmatched to any gene: 12. The V gene's germline CDR1 is MGHRA and CDR2 YSYEKL. CDR3 length: 14 amino acids. In DNA, the CDR3 is TGCGCCAGCAGTCCAAAAGGGGGCGTCCAGGAAGCTTTCTTT. Amino acid sequence: CASSPKGGVQEAFF.

The rearrangement uses TRBV7-2 and TRBJ2-2; TRBD1 or TRBD2 may be the D gene (7 bases each). The V gene lost 0 bases and the J gene lost 6 bases, with 17 bases spanning the gap. The germline V gene has CDR1 SGHTA and CDR2 FQGNSA. The length of the CDR3 is 17 residues. The CDR3 spells CASSLALGRGRAGELFF. The CDR3 DNA is TGTGCCAGCAGCTTAGCGCTGGGCAGGGGGAGGGCCGGGGAGCTGTTTTTT.

The gene calls are TRBV9 and TRBJ1-4; 7 nucleotides agree with TRBD1. CDR1 and CDR2 from the germline V gene are SGDLS and YYNGEE. The junction had 9 bases not matched to a gene; V was cut back by 2 bases and J by 8 bases. This CDR3 has 15 amino acids. The DNA for the CDR3 is TGTGCCAGCAGCGTCCACGGGACAGAAGGGGAAAAACTGTTTTTT. Protein: CASSVHGTEGEKLFF.

The rearrangement uses TRBV5-6 and TRBJ2-7; no clear D. This CDR3 is 14 amino acids long. Trimming took 0 bases from V and 3 from J, leaving 10 bases between them. The germline V gene has CDR1 SGHDT and CDR2 YYEEEE. This chain's CDR3 is CASSLDGGFYEQYF. The CDR3 DNA follows: TGTGCCAGCAGCTTGGACGGCGGATTCTACGAGCAGTACTTC.

The V and J genes are TRBV27 and TRBJ2-3; perhaps D is TRBD1 or TRBD2 (6 bases each). Germline V gene data show CDR1 as MNHEY and CDR2 as SMNVEV (reference sequence). The CDR3 contains 16 residues. V gave up 6 bases and J gave up 6 bases, with 22 bases separating them. CDR3: CASSSWGADVKDTQYF. DNA of the CDR3: TGTGCCAGCAGCTCCTGGGGGGCCGACGTCAAGGATACGCAGTATTTT.

The V call is TRBV5-6, the J call TRBJ2-4; D may be TRBD1 (6 bases). Germline assignment: CDR1 SGHDT and CDR2 YYEEEE. The V and J ends lost 6 bases and 9 bases respectively, with 16 bases between them. The CDR3 sequence is 13 residues long. For the CDR3, the DNA is TGTGCCAGCACCAGGCACAGGGCAATCATTCAGTACTTC. This encodes CASTRHRAIIQYF.